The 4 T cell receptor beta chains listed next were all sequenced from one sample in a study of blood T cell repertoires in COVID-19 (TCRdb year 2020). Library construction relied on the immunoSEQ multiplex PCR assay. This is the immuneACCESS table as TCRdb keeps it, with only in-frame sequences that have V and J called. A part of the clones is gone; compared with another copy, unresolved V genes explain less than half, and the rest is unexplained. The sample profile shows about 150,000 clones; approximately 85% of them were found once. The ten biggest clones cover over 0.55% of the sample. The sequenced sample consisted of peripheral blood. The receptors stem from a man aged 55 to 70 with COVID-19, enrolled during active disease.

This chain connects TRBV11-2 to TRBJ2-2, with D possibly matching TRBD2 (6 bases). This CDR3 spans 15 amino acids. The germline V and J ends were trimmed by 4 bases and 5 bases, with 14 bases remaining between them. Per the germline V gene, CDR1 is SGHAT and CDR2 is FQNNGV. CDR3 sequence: CASSSPFGGTGELFF. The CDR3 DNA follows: TGTGCCAGCAGCTCCCCCTTCGGGGGTACCGGGGAGCTGTTTTTT.

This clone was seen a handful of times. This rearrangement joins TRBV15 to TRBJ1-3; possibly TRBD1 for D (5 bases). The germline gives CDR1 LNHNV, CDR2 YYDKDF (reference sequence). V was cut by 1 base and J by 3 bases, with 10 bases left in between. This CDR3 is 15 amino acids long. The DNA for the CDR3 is TGTGCCACCAGCAGAGTTAGGGGCTTTGGAAACACCATATATTTT. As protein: CATSRVRGFGNTIYF. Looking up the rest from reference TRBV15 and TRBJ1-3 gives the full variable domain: DAMVIQNPRYQVTQFGKPVTLSCSQTLNHNVMYWYQQKSSQAPKLLFHYYDKDFNNEADTPDNFQSRRPNTSFCFLDIRSPGLGDTAMYLCATSRVRGFGNTIYFGEGSWLTVV.

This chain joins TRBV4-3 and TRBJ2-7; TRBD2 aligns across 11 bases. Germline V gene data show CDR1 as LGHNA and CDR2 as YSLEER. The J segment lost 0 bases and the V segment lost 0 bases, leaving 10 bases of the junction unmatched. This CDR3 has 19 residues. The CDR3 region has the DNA TGCGCCAGCAGCCAAGATGGGGGTACTAGCGGGAGCCTCTCCTACGAGCAGTACTTC. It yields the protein CASSQDGGTSGSLSYEQYF.

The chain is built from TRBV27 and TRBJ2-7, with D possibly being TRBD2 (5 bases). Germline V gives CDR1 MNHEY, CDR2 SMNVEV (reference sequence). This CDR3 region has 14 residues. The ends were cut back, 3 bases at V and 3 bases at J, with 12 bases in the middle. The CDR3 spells CASSFSDAFYEQYF. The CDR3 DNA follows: TGTGCCAGCAGTTTTAGCGACGCCTTCTACGAGCAGTACTTC.